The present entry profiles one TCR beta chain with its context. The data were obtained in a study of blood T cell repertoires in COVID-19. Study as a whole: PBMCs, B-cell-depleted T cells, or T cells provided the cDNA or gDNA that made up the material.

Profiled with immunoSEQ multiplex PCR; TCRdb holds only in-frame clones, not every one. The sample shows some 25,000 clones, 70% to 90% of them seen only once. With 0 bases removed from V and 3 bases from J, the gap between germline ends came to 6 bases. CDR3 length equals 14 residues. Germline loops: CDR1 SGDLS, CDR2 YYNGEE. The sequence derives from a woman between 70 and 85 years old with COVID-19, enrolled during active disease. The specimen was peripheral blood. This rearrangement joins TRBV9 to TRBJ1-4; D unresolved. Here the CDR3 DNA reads TGTGCCAGCAGCGTAGGTGTAGCTAATGAAAAACTGTTTTTT. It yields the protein CASSVGVANEKLFF. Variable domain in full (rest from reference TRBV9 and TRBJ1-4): DSGVTQTPKHLITATGQRVTLRCSPRSGDLSVYWYQQSLDQGLQFLIQYYNGEERAKGNILERFSAQQFPDLHSELNLSSLELGDSALYFCASSVGVANEKLFFGSGTQLSVL.